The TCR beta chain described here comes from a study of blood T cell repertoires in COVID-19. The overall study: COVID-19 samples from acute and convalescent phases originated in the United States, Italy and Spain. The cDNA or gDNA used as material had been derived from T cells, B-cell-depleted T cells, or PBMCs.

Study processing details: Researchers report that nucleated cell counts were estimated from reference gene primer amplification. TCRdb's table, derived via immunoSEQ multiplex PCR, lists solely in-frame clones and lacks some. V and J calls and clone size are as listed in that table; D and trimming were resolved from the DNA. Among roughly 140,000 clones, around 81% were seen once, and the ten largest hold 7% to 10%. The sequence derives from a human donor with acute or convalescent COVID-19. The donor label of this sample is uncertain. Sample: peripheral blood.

In nucleotides, the CDR3 is TGTGCCAGCAGTGAACTGGCAGTTTCGAACTATGGCTACACCTTC. It codes for CASSELAVSNYGYTF. The V gene is TRBV6-1, the J gene TRBJ1-2; no firm D call. Germline CDR1 MNHNS, CDR2 SASEGT. The CDR3 sequence is 15 residues long. Trimming removed 2 bases at V and 2 bases at J, with 12 bases between.